The 15 T cell receptor beta chains listed next were all sequenced from one sample in a study of neurological immune-mediated disorders. Each CDR3 protein gets one entry after TCRdb re-called the 5' RACE reads with MiXCR. The table records about 17,000 distinct CDR3 sequences, approximately 3.7% of them present only once. Material for sequencing was CD8+ T cells from blood. These receptors were obtained from a woman aged 40 to 50 in good health.

The V call is TRBV19, the J call TRBJ1-5, with unresolved D. The V gene's germline CDR1 is LNHDA and CDR2 SQIVND (reference sequence). V was pared by 7 bases and J by 0 bases, with 7 bases between. The CDR3 extends over 13 amino acids. The CDR3 nucleotides are TGTGCCAGTATGCAGTATAGCAATCAGCCCCAGCATTTT. Amino acids: CASMQYSNQPQHF. The full variable domain, its missing parts supplied by reference TRBV19 and TRBJ1-5, is DGGITQSPKYLFRKEGQNVTLSCEQNLNHDAMYWYRQDPGQGLRLIYYSQIVNDFQKGDIAEGYSVSREKKESFPLTVTSAQKNPTAFYLCASMQYSNQPQHFGDGTRLSIL.

In this sample, this clonotype turned up many times. The chain employs TRBV5-1 and TRBJ2-7, with 10 positions matching TRBD1. Germline V gene data show CDR1 as SGHRS and CDR2 as YFSETQ. CDR3 size: 14 residues. V lost 0 bases, J lost 5 bases, and 2 bases stayed unmatched. The CDR3 region has the DNA TGCGCCAGCAGCTTGGGACAGGGGGCGGACGAGCAGTACTTC. Its translation is CASSLGQGADEQYF.

J is TRBJ2-5 and V is TRBV2; D ambiguous. CDR3 length equals 13 residues. The germline V and J ends were trimmed by 5 bases and 5 bases, with 12 bases remaining between them. Germline V gives CDR1 SNHLY, CDR2 FYNNEI. The CDR3 DNA sequence: TGTGCCAGCAGTCCAATGTTATCGGAGACCCAGTACTTC. Translation gives CASSPMLSETQYF.

This clonotype has ten or more counts. CDR3: CASSQDEEVDQPQHF. The CDR3, as DNA: TGCGCCAGCAGCCAAGATGAAGAAGTCGATCAGCCCCAGCATTTT. This chain links TRBV4-3 with TRBJ1-5; D gene unclear. V was shortened by 0 bases and J by 5 bases, with 11 bases between the two germline ends. Germline CDR1 is LGHNA and CDR2 is YSLEER. CDR3 length equals 15 residues.

This clonotype was recorded at least ten times. V and J are TRBV12-3 or TRBV12-4 and TRBJ2-3; TRBD2 matches 7 bases. The CDR3 contains 17 residues. With V trimmed by 5 bases and J by 2 bases, 13 bases remained unmatched. The CDR3 DNA reads TGTGCCAGCAGTCCTCGTGGGAGGGCCCTCAACACAGATACGCAGTATTTT. The encoded protein is CASSPRGRALNTDTQYF.

This clonotype was recorded at least ten times. The genes are TRBV6-4 and TRBJ2-1; D is possibly TRBD1 (7 bases). The germline V gene encodes CDR1 MRHNA and CDR2 SNTAGT. Trimming cost V 4 bases and J 4 bases, with 11 bases left between them. The CDR3 has 14 amino acids. CDR3 sequence (DNA): TGTGCCAGCAGTGCAGGGGGGAGTTACAATGAGCAGTTCTTC. It is translated as CASSAGGSYNEQFF.

This clonotype was counted many times. The gene calls are TRBV29-1 and TRBJ2-3; TRBD2 might be the D (6 bases). The V end lost 3 bases, the J end lost 6 bases, and 16 bases lay between the germline ends. This CDR3 spans 14 amino acids. Germline CDR1 is SQVTM and CDR2 is ANQGSEA. The CDR3 sequence: CSVDGLPPWDTQYF. The CDR3 DNA reads as TGCAGCGTTGATGGACTACCACCTTGGGATACGCAGTATTTT.

This clonotype was detected ten times or more. The V call is TRBV27, the J call TRBJ2-1; 7 bases are a match to TRBD1. V lost 6 bases to trimming and J lost 10 bases; unmatched junction nucleotides: 9. Germline-derived CDR1 and CDR2 are MNHEY and SMNVEV (reference sequence). The CDR3 sequence is 13 residues long. The CDR3 nucleotides read TGTGCCAGCAGCCGGACAGGCCCGAAGGAGCAGTTCTTC. It specifies CASSRTGPKEQFF.

V usage is TRBV6-2 or TRBV6-3 and J usage is TRBJ2-5; D uncertain. V lost 4 bases, J lost 3 bases, and 6 bases lay in between. CDR3 length: 12 residues. The germline V gene has CDR1 MNHEY and CDR2 SVGEGT. In nucleotides, the CDR3 is TGTGCCAGCAGTTTGGCGGAAGAGACCCAGTACTTC. Protein product: CASSLAEETQYF.

This clonotype was observed at least ten times. V gene TRBV29-1 combines with J gene TRBJ2-7; 10 positions agree with TRBD2. With V trimmed by 6 bases and J by 5 bases, 7 bases remained unmatched. There are 13 residues in the CDR3. The germline V gene has CDR1 SQVTM and CDR2 ANQGSEA. CDR3 residues: CSVSPGTSDEQYF. In DNA, the CDR3 is TGCAGCGTGTCACCCGGGACTAGCGACGAGCAGTACTTC.

This clonotype was recorded many times. The rearrangement uses TRBV28 and TRBJ1-4; 7 positions agree with TRBD1. V was clipped by 5 bases and J by 8 bases; unmatched bases: 23. The V gene's germline CDR1 is MDHEN and CDR2 SYDVKM. This CDR3 region has 19 residues. This CDR3 is CASSVELSTGKGSGEKLFF. The DNA for the CDR3 is TGTGCCAGCAGTGTAGAGTTGTCGACAGGGAAGGGTTCGGGGGAAAAACTGTTTTTT. Variable domain in full (rest from reference TRBV28 and TRBJ1-4): DVKVTQSSRYLVKRTGEKVFLECVQDMDHENMFWYRQDPGLGLRLIYFSYDVKMKEKGDIPEGYSVSREKKERFSLILESASTNQTSMYLCASSVELSTGKGSGEKLFFGSGTQLSVL.

This rearrangement joins TRBV5-1 to TRBJ2-3; D call uncertain. With 5 bases removed from V and 2 bases from J, the gap between germline ends came to 6 bases. CDR3 length equals 12 residues. Germline V gene data show CDR1 as SGHRS and CDR2 as YFSETQ. The CDR3 sequence is CASRRNTDTQYF. The CDR3 DNA reads TGCGCCAGCAGGCGGAACACAGATACGCAGTATTTT.

Ten or more counts support this clonotype. This chain joins TRBV7-9 and TRBJ2-1, with TRBD1 matching 9 bases. The CDR3 covers 17 residues. V gave up 2 bases and J gave up 2 bases; unmatched junction bases: 7. Per the germline V gene, CDR1 is SEHNR and CDR2 is FQNEAQ (reference sequence). For the CDR3, the DNA is TGTGCCAGCAGCTTAATGTCCGGGACAGGGACCTACAATGAGCAGTTCTTC. Its protein product is CASSLMSGTGTYNEQFF.

This clonotype qualifies as large. The CDR3 loop reads CAISDSGTSYEQYF. The CDR3 nucleotides are TGTGCCATCAGTGATAGCGGGACCTCCTACGAGCAGTACTTC. This chain joins TRBV10-3 and TRBJ2-7; 8 nucleotides agree with TRBD2. The CDR3 extends over 14 amino acids. CDR1 ENHRY and CDR2 SYGVKD come from the germline V gene. With 3 bases clipped from V and 0 bases from J, the junction kept 1 base outside the gene matches.

This clonotype has a count of ten or more. This chain joins TRBV7-8 and TRBJ1-1, with D possibly TRBD1 on 5 matching bases. Germline V lookup: CDR1 SGHVS, CDR2 FQNEAQ. The CDR3 runs to 15 residues. V lost 5 bases to trimming and J lost 3 bases, with 16 bases between them. The chain's CDR3 is CASSRLGGVDTEAFF. In DNA, the CDR3 is TGTGCCAGCAGCCGCCTCGGGGGGGTGGACACTGAAGCTTTCTTT.